Below, 26 T cell receptor beta chains from the same sample are listed, as sequenced in a study of shared clonotypes between healthy human individuals. Profiled with immunoSEQ multiplex PCR; TCRdb holds only in-frame clones, not every one. This sample has 730,000 or so clones; about 78% occur once, and the top ten carry 1.8%. The sequencing input was memory CD4+ T cells sorted from blood. Subset defined: CD45RA-negative fraction. These receptor sequences come from a woman in her twenties or thirties in good health.

This clone appeared a few times. V and J are TRBV18 and TRBJ2-7; D is possibly TRBD1 (6 bases). The CDR3 contains 14 residues. V lost 3 bases, J lost 2 bases, and 11 bases lay in between. Germline V CDR1 and CDR2: KGHSH, LQKENI. The CDR3 loop reads CASSPLAGAYEQYF. The DNA of the CDR3 is TGTGCCAGCTCACCCCTCGCAGGGGCCTACGAGCAGTACTTC.

The chain carries TRBV11-1 and TRBJ2-1, with D perhaps matching TRBD2 (6 bases). V lost 1 base, J lost 5 bases, and 12 bases lay in between. The length of the CDR3 is 15 residues. In germline, CDR1 is SGHAT, CDR2 FQDESV (reference sequence). CDR3 sequence: CASSLGSGRHNEQFF. The DNA of the CDR3 is TGTGCCAGCAGCTTAGGTAGCGGAAGACACAATGAGCAGTTCTTC. Complete variable domain (other parts from reference TRBV11-1 and TRBJ2-1): EAEVAQSPRYKITEKSQAVAFWCDPISGHATLYWYRQILGQGPELLVQFQDESVVDDSQLPKDRFSAERLKGVDSTLKIQPAELGDSAMYLCASSLGSGRHNEQFFGPGTRLTVL.

Only a few counts were recorded for this clone. The chain recombines TRBV6-1 with TRBJ2-7; D uncertain. V was clipped by 1 base and J by 7 bases, with 11 bases between them. The CDR3 is made up of 13 amino acids. Germline V gene sequence: CDR1 MNHNS, CDR2 SASEGT. DNA of the CDR3: TGTGCCAGCAGTGAAGTCCCTCCTCTGGAGCAGTACTTC. As protein: CASSEVPPLEQYF.

The V and J genes are TRBV11-3 and TRBJ2-1; 8 bases fit TRBD2. The CDR3 covers 13 residues. V gave up 9 bases and J gave up 6 bases; unmatched junction bases: 7. Germline assignment: CDR1 SGHNT and CDR2 YENEEA. CDR3 protein: CARGAGVINEQFF. DNA of the CDR3: TGTGCCAGGGGAGCGGGAGTAATCAATGAGCAGTTCTTC.

This clone was detected once. V usage is TRBV7-9 and J usage is TRBJ2-7, with D possibly TRBD2 on 5 matching bases. The length of the CDR3 is 14 residues. The V end was cut by 4 bases, the J end by 2 bases, with 12 bases between. The germline CDR1 and CDR2 sequences are SEHNR and FQNEAQ (reference sequence). CDR3: CASSSDSGPYEQYF. The CDR3 bases are TGTGCCAGCAGCTCGGACTCAGGTCCCTACGAGCAGTACTTC.

The CDR3 DNA follows: TGTGCCAGCAGCTCGAGTCCGGACATGGCCGAGACCCAGTACTTC. This codes for CASSSSPDMAETQYF. The V and J genes are TRBV7-9 and TRBJ2-5; possible D gene TRBD1, 5 bases. The germline V gene has CDR1 SEHNR and CDR2 FQNEAQ (reference sequence). The V end lost 4 bases, the J end lost 5 bases, and 17 bases lay between the germline ends. CDR3 length: 15 residues.

The chain recombines TRBV28 with TRBJ2-7, with unresolved D. Germline V CDR1 and CDR2: MDHEN, SYDVKM. CDR3 length equals 9 residues. Trimming stripped 10 bases from V and 0 bases from J, with 1 base between. In nucleotides, the CDR3 is TGTGCCATCTCCTACGAGCAGTACTTC. Amino acids: CAISYEQYF.

V is TRBV7-9 and J is TRBJ2-1, with TRBD2 identical over 8 bases. CDR1 and CDR2 from the germline V gene are SEHNR and FQNEAQ (reference sequence). CDR3 size: 14 residues. Trimming removed 3 bases from V and 7 bases from J; junction bases left unmatched: 5. CDR3: CASSLREAGNEQFF. In nucleotides, the CDR3 is TGTGCCAGCAGCTTGCGGGAGGCAGGGAATGAGCAGTTCTTC.

The chain couples TRBV28 to TRBJ2-7, with D maybe TRBD2 (5 bases). The CDR3 runs 13 residues. The V end lost 6 bases, the J end lost 2 bases, and 11 bases lay between the germline ends. Germline values: CDR1 MDHEN, CDR2 SYDVKM. CDR3 nucleotide sequence: TGTGCCAGCAGGCCATCGAGGGCCTACGAGCAGTACTTC. Protein: CASRPSRAYEQYF.

The chain has TRBV2 and TRBJ2-3, with D possibly matching TRBD2 (6 bases). Looked up from germline, CDR1 is SNHLY and CDR2 is FYNNEI. V was trimmed by 6 bases and J by 7 bases, leaving 17 bases between them. CDR3 size: 14 residues. CDR3 sequence reads: CASRGTYLTYTQYF. The CDR3 nucleotides read TGTGCCAGCAGGGGGACTTATCTCACGTATACGCAGTATTTT.

The J gene is TRBJ2-1, the V gene TRBV19, with TRBD2 identical over 13 bases. The CDR3 is made up of 16 amino acids. CDR1 is LNHDA, CDR2 SQIVND, per germline (reference sequence). V gave up 4 bases and J gave up 7 bases; unmatched junction bases: 7. The CDR3 DNA follows: TGTGCCAGTAGTACAGAACTAGCGGGAGGGGGTAATGAGCAGTTCTTC. This codes for CASSTELAGGGNEQFF.

This chain uses TRBV7-9 with TRBJ1-1; 8 bases agree with TRBD1. This CDR3 is 15 amino acids long. Trimming at V came to 5 bases and at J to 1 base, leaving 6 bases not matched to a gene. The germline V gene has CDR1 SEHNR and CDR2 FQNEAQ (reference sequence). The CDR3 loop reads CASSHYGQGNTEAFF. Written as DNA, the CDR3 is TGTGCCAGCAGCCACTATGGACAGGGGAACACTGAAGCTTTCTTT.

The V and J genes are TRBV6-5 and TRBJ1-5, with a possible D match to TRBD1 (5 bases). With 7 bases removed from V and 5 bases from J, the gap between germline ends came to 18 bases. The CDR3 extends over 15 amino acids. In germline, CDR1 is MNHEY, CDR2 SVGAGI. CDR3 DNA: TGTGCCAGCAAGCCCGAATACAGGAATCATCAGCCCCAGCATTTT. It codes for CASKPEYRNHQPQHF.

This clone was picked up many times. The chain uses TRBV18 and TRBJ2-7, with a tentative D call TRBD2 (7 bases). This CDR3 comprises 15 residues. The V and J ends lost 5 bases and 3 bases respectively, with 17 bases between them. Germline assignment: CDR1 KGHSH and CDR2 LQKENI. The chain's CDR3 is CASSGGGVGIYEQYF. CDR3 nucleotides: TGTGCCAGCTCAGGAGGGGGGGTAGGAATCTACGAGCAGTACTTC.

This chain links TRBV19 with TRBJ2-7, with 8 bases aligning to TRBD2. The V and J ends lost 10 bases and 0 bases, in that order; junction bases with no gene match: 8. There are 14 residues in the CDR3. The germline CDR1 and CDR2 sequences are LNHDA and SQIVND (reference sequence). In DNA, the CDR3 is TGTGCCACACGACCGACTAGCGCCTCCTACGAGCAGTACTTC. Encoded protein: CATRPTSASYEQYF.

The V gene is TRBV7-2, the J gene TRBJ2-5; D is unclear. The CDR3 spans 12 residues. Deletions cut 5 bases from V and 5 bases from J, with 9 bases between. Germline V gene sequence: CDR1 SGHTA, CDR2 FQGNSA. CDR3 in DNA: TGTGCCAGCAGCCGGAGCCTTGAGACCCAGTACTTC. Its protein product is CASSRSLETQYF.

The chain couples TRBV6-6 to TRBJ2-1; the match to TRBD2 covers 10 bases. Germline V gives CDR1 MNHNY, CDR2 SVGAGI (reference sequence). This CDR3 spans 15 amino acids. The V gene end was trimmed by 0 bases and the J gene end by 9 bases; junction bases not matched to a gene: 5. CDR3 sequence: CASSYSTASGGEQFF. The CDR3, as DNA: TGTGCCAGCAGTTACTCGACTGCTAGCGGGGGTGAGCAGTTCTTC.

This chain connects TRBV9 to TRBJ2-5, with D perhaps TRBD1 (6 bases). The CDR3 contains 13 residues. With 3 bases removed from V and 3 bases from J, the gap between germline ends came to 9 bases. From germline, CDR1 is SGDLS and CDR2 YYNGEE. For the CDR3, the DNA is TGTGCCAGCAGCGCGAACAGGGAAGAGACCCAGTACTTC. Translated, it gives CASSANREETQYF. Full variable domain (missing parts from reference TRBV9 and TRBJ2-5): DSGVTQTPKHLITATGQRVTLRCSPRSGDLSVYWYQQSLDQGLQFLIQYYNGEERAKGNILERFSAQQFPDLHSELNLSSLELGDSALYFCASSANREETQYFGPGTRLLVL.

The chain couples TRBV27 to TRBJ2-1, with 12 bases matching TRBD2. There are 18 residues in the CDR3. Germline CDR1 is MNHEY and CDR2 is SMNVEV (reference sequence). V was pared by 9 bases and J by 1 base, with 13 bases of the junction left unmatched. This CDR3 is CASSLLAGGLRSYNEQFF. Here the CDR3 DNA reads TGTGCCAGTTCTTTACTAGCGGGAGGCCTTAGGTCCTACAATGAGCAGTTCTTC.

V is TRBV4-1 and J is TRBJ1-2, with 7 bases lining up with TRBD1. The J segment lost 8 bases and the V segment lost 0 bases, leaving 12 bases of the junction unmatched. The germline V gene encodes CDR1 MGHRA and CDR2 YSYEKL. The CDR3 is 16 residues long. The CDR3: CASSQDRTDRVGGYTF. DNA for the CDR3: TGCGCCAGCAGCCAAGACCGAACTGACAGGGTGGGAGGCTACACCTTC.

This clone came up a few times. The chain is built from TRBV27 and TRBJ1-4; TRBD1 might be the D (6 bases). This CDR3 contains 17 residues. Germline-derived CDR1 and CDR2 are MNHEY and SMNVEV (reference sequence). Deletions cut 3 bases from V and 7 bases from J, with 21 bases between. The CDR3 here is CASSFSPPGALGEKLFF. The CDR3 DNA reads as TGTGCCAGCAGTTTTTCCCCCCCGGGGGCTTTGGGTGAAAAACTGTTTTTT.

The chain joins TRBV29-1 to TRBJ2-3; 11 positions match TRBD2. Germline V gene lookup returns CDR1 SQVTM and CDR2 ANQGSEA. The V segment lost 5 bases and the J segment 3 bases; nucleotides outside the gene matches: 16. CDR3 length: 18 amino acids. The CDR3: CSVFGGSGRAGGTDTQYF. Here the CDR3 DNA reads TGCAGCGTTTTCGGCGGTAGCGGGAGGGCCGGGGGGACAGATACGCAGTATTTT.

V and J are TRBV25-1 and TRBJ2-1; D may be TRBD1 or TRBD2 (5 bases each). Trimming took off 3 bases at V and 8 bases at J, with 26 bases between the two ends. Germline loops: CDR1 MGHDK, CDR2 SYGVNS. This CDR3 contains 18 residues. CDR3 coding DNA: TGTGCCAGCAGTGAGCGCCTAGCTCCGGGACCCCGTTTGGATGAGCAGTTCTTC. Translating gives CASSERLAPGPRLDEQFF.

The CDR3: CASSMLGSEQFF. The DNA of the CDR3 is TGTGCCAGTAGTATGTTGGGGAGTGAGCAGTTCTTC. The chain links TRBV19 to TRBJ2-1, with D perhaps matching TRBD2 (5 bases). Germline loops: CDR1 LNHDA, CDR2 SQIVND (reference sequence). V gave up 3 bases and J gave up 9 bases, with 9 bases separating them. This CDR3 is 12 amino acids long.

This clone was recorded only once. A clone one base away is much larger, so this may be a read error. The same CDR3 also results from other DNA sequences found in this sample. The chain combines TRBV7-8 with TRBJ2-1; 12 nucleotides agree with TRBD2. The CDR3 contains 18 residues. Unmatched junction bases numbered 13, after V lost 5 bases and J lost 5 bases. Germline V gene data show CDR1 as SGHVS and CDR2 as FQNEAQ. CDR3 DNA sequence: TGTGCCAGCAGCACGAGACATATTACTAGCGGGGGGCACAATGAGCAGTTCTTC. Translating gives CASSTRHITSGGHNEQFF.

A note on this clone: Just one base apart from a much larger clone, this may be a read error. The chain employs TRBV4-2 and TRBJ2-6; the D is unclear. With 2 bases removed from V and 0 bases from J, the gap between germline ends came to 2 bases. This CDR3 has 14 residues. The germline V gene encodes CDR1 LGHNA and CDR2 YNFKEQ. In DNA form, the CDR3 reads TGTGCCAGCAGCCAAAGCTCTGGGGCCAACGTCCTGACTTTC. Protein: CASSQSSGANVLTF.